Below, 30 T cell receptor beta chains from the same sample are listed, as sequenced in a study of blood T cell repertoires in COVID-19. Clones were read by immunoSEQ multiplex PCR, and TCRdb kept only the in-frame ones, dropping some. The repertoire holds a few hundred thousand clones, with approximately 90% as singletons. The material sequenced was PBMCs or T cells enriched from blood (not recorded which). Receptors originate from a woman younger than 30 who had recovered from COVID-19.

CDR3 amino acids: CASRGLAGGEETQYF. The CDR3 DNA is TGTGCCAGCAGGGGGCTAGCGGGGGGAGAAGAGACCCAGTACTTC. The chain recombines TRBV27 with TRBJ2-5; 11 bases agree with TRBD2. Germline V gene lookup returns CDR1 MNHEY and CDR2 SMNVEV (reference sequence). Trimming at V came to 6 bases and at J to 3 bases, leaving 6 bases not matched to a gene. The CDR3 is 15 residues long.

The count of this clone is one. The rearrangement links TRBV3-1 (or the pseudogene TRBV3-2) to TRBJ1-2; the D is unclear. The CDR3 contains 13 residues. Trimming pared 1 base from V and 5 bases from J, leaving 8 bases between. Germline V gene lookup returns CDR1 LGHDT and CDR2 YNNKEL (reference sequence). CDR3 sequence (DNA): TGTGCCAGCAGCCAAGCGTCCGGGTATGGCTACACCTTC. As protein: CASSQASGYGYTF.

This clone was picked up a small number of times. V usage is TRBV6-1 and J usage is TRBJ1-1; the D gene is possibly TRBD1 (5 bases). CDR1 and CDR2 (germline): MNHNS, SASEGT. This CDR3 has 14 amino acids. The germline V and J ends were trimmed by 1 base and 6 bases, with 12 bases remaining between them. The CDR3 protein is CASSEDRLSAEAFF. The CDR3 nucleotides are TGTGCCAGCAGTGAAGACAGGCTTTCCGCTGAAGCTTTCTTT.

The rearrangement uses TRBV5-1 and TRBJ2-6; D perhaps matches TRBD1 (6 bases). Germline-derived CDR1 and CDR2 are SGHRS and YFSETQ. V shed 0 bases and J shed 2 bases, with 9 bases lying between them. The CDR3 totals 16 residues. CDR3 sequence reads: CASSLGSGAGANVLTF. CDR3 coding DNA: TGCGCCAGCAGCTTGGGGTCAGGGGCTGGGGCCAACGTCCTGACTTTC.

The V and J genes are TRBV18 and TRBJ1-1, with TRBD1 identical over 8 bases. V lost 3 bases to trimming and J lost 3 bases; unmatched junction nucleotides: 6. CDR3 length: 15 residues. The germline V gene encodes CDR1 KGHSH and CDR2 LQKENI. CDR3 sequence reads: CASSPVTGVDTEAFF. The CDR3 DNA reads TGTGCCAGCTCACCTGTGACAGGGGTAGACACTGAAGCTTTCTTT.

The chain uses TRBV3-1 (or the pseudogene TRBV3-2) and TRBJ1-2; D unresolved. This CDR3 is 12 amino acids long. CDR1 is LGHDT and CDR2 is YNNKEL in the germline V gene (reference sequence). The germline V and J ends were trimmed by 6 bases and 7 bases, with 12 bases remaining between them. CDR3: CASRLTEGGYTF. DNA for the CDR3: TGTGCCAGCAGACTTACGGAGGGTGGCTACACCTTC.

The chain joins TRBV7-2 to TRBJ1-2, with TRBD1 as a possible D gene (5 bases). CDR3 length: 14 amino acids. Germline V CDR1 and CDR2: SGHTA, FQGNSA. Trimming left V 4 bases short and J 5 bases short, with 14 bases between. The CDR3 loop reads CASSSQAGGYGYTF. The CDR3, as DNA: TGTGCCAGCAGCTCCCAAGCGGGGGGGTATGGCTACACCTTC.

This sequence joins TRBV4-2 and TRBJ1-2; no firm D call. V was pared by 5 bases and J by 7 bases, with 20 bases between. CDR1 is LGHNA, CDR2 YNFKEQ, per germline. This CDR3 is built from 15 residues. CDR3: CASSGVLRGVTGYTF. For the CDR3, the DNA is TGTGCCAGCAGCGGAGTACTCCGGGGTGTGACTGGCTACACCTTC.

The rearrangement joins TRBV18 to TRBJ1-1; weak D call: TRBD1 (5 bases). V dropped 2 bases and J dropped 11 bases, with 18 bases sitting between them. Germline lookup yields CDR1 KGHSH and CDR2 LQKENI. The CDR3 is made up of 14 amino acids. DNA of the CDR3: TGTGCCAGCTCACCAGCGAACGCACAGGAGCTGGCTTTCTTT. The encoded protein is CASSPANAQELAFF.

The V call is TRBV5-1, the J call TRBJ2-1, with TRBD2 matching over 10 bases. The CDR3 is 17 residues long. The germline gives CDR1 SGHRS, CDR2 YFSETQ. J was trimmed by 2 bases and V by 0 bases; bases with no gene match: 5. DNA of the CDR3: TGCGCCAGCAGCTTGGGCCTAGCGGGGGTTCCCTACAATGAGCAGTTCTTC. Protein: CASSLGLAGVPYNEQFF.

CDR3 protein: CASSVDPVAKNIQYF. The CDR3 bases are TGTGCCAGCAGCGTAGACCCAGTAGCCAAAAACATTCAGTACTTC. V is TRBV9 and J is TRBJ2-4, with D unclear. CDR1 is SGDLS and CDR2 is YYNGEE in the germline V gene. V was shortened by 0 bases and J by 0 bases, with 7 bases between the two germline ends. The CDR3 sequence is 15 residues long. The whole variable domain, remainder taken from reference TRBV9 and TRBJ2-4, is DSGVTQTPKHLITATGQRVTLRCSPRSGDLSVYWYQQSLDQGLQFLIQYYNGEERAKGNILERFSAQQFPDLHSELNLSSLELGDSALYFCASSVDPVAKNIQYFGAGTRLSVL.

The rearrangement uses TRBV5-1 and TRBJ1-1; a weak D match, TRBD1 (5 bases). CDR1 is SGHRS, CDR2 YFSETQ, per germline. The CDR3 sequence is 13 residues long. The germline V and J ends were trimmed by 4 bases and 6 bases, with 13 bases remaining between them. The CDR3 loop is CASSHQGDAEAFF. The CDR3 coding sequence is TGCGCCAGCAGCCACCAGGGTGACGCTGAAGCTTTCTTT.

This sequence joins TRBV19 and TRBJ2-1; 11 bases map to TRBD2. Germline V gene data show CDR1 as LNHDA and CDR2 as SQIVND (reference sequence). The CDR3 covers 17 residues. The V and J ends lost 5 bases and 2 bases, in that order; junction bases with no gene match: 8. This chain's CDR3 is CASSSRLAGFTYNEQFF. In DNA form, the CDR3 reads TGTGCCAGTAGTTCCCGACTAGCGGGGTTTACCTACAATGAGCAGTTCTTC.

The genes are TRBV19 and TRBJ1-2, with D possibly matching TRBD1 (6 bases). Per germline, CDR1 LNHDA and CDR2 SQIVND (reference sequence). The CDR3 consists of 13 residues. The V and J ends lost 6 bases and 4 bases respectively, with 12 bases between them. The CDR3 region is CASSRRQVYGYTF. The DNA of the CDR3 is TGTGCCAGTAGCCGTAGACAGGTCTATGGCTACACCTTC.

The chain joins TRBV7-8 to TRBJ1-1; D possibly corresponds to TRBD1 (6 bases). In germline, CDR1 is SGHVS, CDR2 FQNEAQ. Trimming cost V 8 bases and J 7 bases, with 23 bases left between them. The CDR3 length is 15 residues. DNA for the CDR3: TGTGCCAGCCGTGAACCTGGGGGCGCGTTGGGTGAAGCTTTCTTT. Translation gives CASREPGGALGEAFF.

The chain has TRBV7-2 and TRBJ2-3, with TRBD2 identical over 7 bases. With 2 bases clipped from V and 3 bases from J, the junction kept 5 bases outside the gene matches. Germline values: CDR1 SGHTA, CDR2 FQGNSA. There are 15 residues in the CDR3. Written as DNA, the CDR3 is TGTGCCAGCAGCTTAAGGAGCGGGGCGACAGATACGCAGTATTTT. It codes for CASSLRSGATDTQYF.

The chain joins TRBV11-1 to TRBJ1-1; TRBD1 is a possible D gene (5 bases). Germline V gene data show CDR1 as SGHAT and CDR2 as FQDESV (reference sequence). The V and J ends lost 7 bases and 4 bases respectively, with 13 bases between them. The CDR3 is 13 amino acids. CDR3 amino acids: CASTRRGSTEAFF. The CDR3 DNA follows: TGTGCCAGCACCAGGCGGGGCAGCACTGAAGCTTTCTTT.

The chain links TRBV6-5 to TRBJ2-7; 8 positions match TRBD1. The CDR3 is 14 amino acids. The J segment lost 2 bases and the V segment lost 7 bases, leaving 7 bases of the junction unmatched. CDR1 MNHEY and CDR2 SVGAGI come from the germline V gene. The CDR3 DNA reads as TGTGCCAGCACCATGGGGACAGGCGCCTACGAGCAGTACTTC. Translating it yields CASTMGTGAYEQYF.

The CDR3 DNA reads as TGTGCCAGCACAACGGTGAGCTCTGGAAACACCATATATTTT. Residues: CASTTVSSGNTIYF. The chain is built from TRBV2 and TRBJ1-3; D remains unclear. V gave up 7 bases and J gave up 0 bases, with 10 bases separating them. The CDR3 runs to 14 residues. CDR1 is SNHLY, CDR2 FYNNEI, per germline.

The rearrangement links TRBV4-3 to TRBJ2-3; 9 nucleotides agree with TRBD2. The germline V gene encodes CDR1 LGHNA and CDR2 YSLEER. The CDR3 length is 18 residues. V shed 0 bases and J 8 bases; nucleotides not matched to a gene: 15. The CDR3 sequence is CASSQDRIRRGGYVTQYF. The CDR3 DNA follows: TGCGCCAGCAGCCAAGATCGAATCCGGCGGGGGGGATACGTTACGCAGTATTTT.

The chain couples TRBV25-1 to TRBJ1-4; no clear D. The CDR3 is 14 amino acids. CDR1 MGHDK and CDR2 SYGVNS come from the germline V gene. V lost 1 base and J lost 3, with 6 bases in between. The CDR3 sequence is CASSESTANEKLFF. The CDR3 DNA sequence: TGTGCCAGCAGTGAATCAACAGCTAATGAAAAACTGTTTTTT. The full variable domain, its missing parts supplied by reference TRBV25-1 and TRBJ1-4, is EADIYQTPRYLVIGTGKKITLECSQTMGHDKMYWYQQDPGMELHLIHYSYGVNSTEKGDLSSESTVSRIRTEHFPLTLESARPSHTSQYLCASSESTANEKLFFGSGTQLSVL.

V and J are TRBV7-2 and TRBJ1-2, with D hard to call. The germline CDR1 and CDR2 sequences are SGHTA and FQGNSA. V was cut by 5 bases and J by 5 bases, with 21 bases left in between. The CDR3 is 16 amino acids. The CDR3 nucleotides are TGTGCCAGCAGCCCTCCGCTAAACCTAGCAATTTATGGCTACACCTTC. Encoded protein: CASSPPLNLAIYGYTF.

This chain links TRBV5-1 with TRBJ1-6, with D maybe TRBD1 (6 bases). Trimming took off 0 bases at V and 7 bases at J, with 11 bases between the two ends. This CDR3 region has 15 residues. Germline-derived CDR1 and CDR2 are SGHRS and YFSETQ. In nucleotides, the CDR3 is TGCGCCAGCAGCTTGGTAGCGGGGGCGAATTCACCCCTCCACTTT. It yields the protein CASSLVAGANSPLHF.

The rearrangement uses TRBV18 and TRBJ2-1, with 10 bases lining up with TRBD1. The CDR3 covers 15 residues. V lost 3 bases to trimming and J lost 7 bases; unmatched junction nucleotides: 6. Germline CDR1 is KGHSH and CDR2 is LQKENI. CDR3 sequence (DNA): TGTGCCAGCTCACCCGGCCGACAGGGGGCAAATGAGCAGTTCTTC. Amino acids: CASSPGRQGANEQFF.

V usage is TRBV27 and J usage is TRBJ2-7, with 7 nucleotides matching TRBD2. CDR1 and CDR2 (germline): MNHEY, SMNVEV (reference sequence). After removal of 5 bases from V and 4 bases from J, the junction contained 11 bases not matched to a gene. There are 15 residues in the CDR3. CDR3 protein: CASSPSSGLPYEQYF. DNA for the CDR3: TGTGCCAGCAGTCCATCTAGCGGACTACCATACGAGCAGTACTTC.

The CDR3, as DNA: TGTGCCAGCAGCGACAGGGTGGTTGATTCACCCCTCCACTTT. Protein: CASSDRVVDSPLHF. The V gene is TRBV9, the J gene TRBJ1-6; D is possibly TRBD1 (6 bases). CDR1 is SGDLS, CDR2 YYNGEE, per germline. Trimming removed 3 bases from V and 8 bases from J, with 12 bases in between. The CDR3 extends over 14 amino acids.

The chain combines TRBV3-1 (or the pseudogene TRBV3-2) with TRBJ2-3; 11 bases agree with TRBD2. Germline-derived CDR1 and CDR2 are LGHDT and YNNKEL (reference sequence). J lost 4 bases, V lost 4 bases, and 1 base had no gene match. This CDR3 has 14 amino acids. The CDR3 region has the DNA TGTGCCAGCAGCCTAGCGGGGGGGGCAGATACGCAGTATTTT. Its protein is CASSLAGGADTQYF.

The chain has TRBV6-4 and TRBJ1-2, with D possibly being TRBD1 (5 bases). The germline V and J ends were trimmed by 11 bases and 6 bases, with 28 bases remaining between them. The CDR3 loop spans 16 amino acids. Germline V gives CDR1 MRHNA, CDR2 SNTAGT. CDR3 in DNA: TGTGCCCTATCGCGGCAGGTAGTGGGGGGGACCGATGGCTACACCTTC. It translates to CALSRQVVGGTDGYTF.

This clone has just one count. V and J are TRBV27 and TRBJ2-7; D is unclear. The CDR3 totals 13 residues. V lost 3 bases and J 0 bases, leaving 6 bases between the germline ends. Germline V gene sequence: CDR1 MNHEY, CDR2 SMNVEV (reference sequence). CDR3 region: CASSLGISYEQYF. CDR3 nucleotides: TGTGCCAGCAGTTTGGGCATCTCCTACGAGCAGTACTTC.

The CDR3 DNA reads as TGCGCCAGCAGCTTGGGGGCCGGGACAGGGTTGAGGGGCTACACCTTC. Its protein product is CASSLGAGTGLRGYTF. V usage is TRBV5-1 and J usage is TRBJ1-2; 9 bases match TRBD1. Germline CDR1 is SGHRS and CDR2 is YFSETQ. V was clipped by 0 bases and J by 8 bases; unmatched bases: 11. The CDR3 is made up of 16 amino acids.